This TCR beta chain was identified in a study of T cell responses to AZD1222 COVID-19 vaccine listed by TCRdb under 2021. Context from the whole study: TCR sequencing covered some 240 trial participants: approximately 200 given two doses of AZD1222 and 26 given two doses of MenACWY control vaccine. Trial participants were enrolled into age subgroups of 18-55, 56-69 and 70-plus years, which contained about 150, 27 and 61 TCR-sequenced participants, respectively.

Study-level results and caveats: Participants were mostly white British, with more females than males. The authors suggested clonal diversity may have been underestimated. CD4 TCRs associated with the vaccine covered the entire spike protein, and the dominant responses were in regions 160-218 and 743-854. Nearly half of unique spike-specific TCRs reportedly recognized epitopes outside regions mutated in the B.1.351 and B.1.1.7 variants. The 56-69-year group was small, and its depth increase did not reach significance, likely because of low power. Because no samples from the day 14 peak response were available, repertoires could be characterized only after the peak T cell response. After two AZD1222 doses, both the breadth and the depth of spike-specific TCRs were significantly higher than at day 0 and than in MenACWY recipients. Conclusions about previously exposed vaccinees are limited, since just five to seven AZD1222 recipients were seropositive for SARS-CoV-2 at baseline.

The CDR3 regions of human TCRbeta chains were analyzed by immunosequencing. As for the authors' bioinformatics: TCRs in the repertoires were matched against a reference library of SARS-CoV-2-specific TCRs that had been generated with the MIRA antigen-specificity platform. Breadth was defined as the fraction of unique TCRs that were SARS-CoV-2-associated, and depth was defined as the fraction of total T cells that were SARS-CoV-2-associated. Each spike-specific TCR was assigned to its reactive spike region and to a CD4 or CD8 class using the MIRA data. Log10-transformed breadth and depth values were compared by one-way ANOVA with Sidak's multiple comparisons tests. TCRdb provides this immuneACCESS table in a form limited to in-frame rearrangements. Some clones are lacking; in checked studies, under half of them reflect an unresolved V gene, and why the rest are absent is not known. Clone size and the V and J calls come from that table; the DNA yielded D and trimming. The sample includes around 130,000 clones, with approximately 90% observed a single time. Around 4.4% of the sample lies in the top ten.

The intended sense of this specimen's time point label: about 28 days (+/-7) after the second vaccine dose. Sample treatment or condition, as interpreted from the label and publication: meningococcal conjugate vaccine given as trial control. Vaccinee samples were obtained from the UK trials COV001 and COV002, which included a single-blind randomized controlled phase 2/3 trial of AZD1222 (ChAdOx1 nCoV-19) in healthy adults. Trial participant PBMC samples were collected at day 0 and day 28 after the second dose for TCRbeta chain sequencing. Concerning this clone itself: The clone's antigen remains unknown. No base quality information exists; no much larger clone differs at one position.

The CDR3 has 14 amino acids, counting the end cysteine and phenylalanine. The only DNA kept is the CDR3, 42 bases in frame from the first base. From the germline V gene (reference sequence), CDR1 is MNHEY and CDR2 is SMNVEV. Relative to germline, V is 3 bases shorter and J is 2 bases shorter, with 9 bases between their ends. The rearrangement combines TRBV27 with TRBJ2-3; the D gene cannot be named for sure. Source: peripheral blood, taken 28 days after the second dose of the MenACWY control vaccine. The sequence was obtained from an adult who received the MenACWY meningococcal vaccine as a control. The nucleotide sequence reads TGTGCCAGCAGTTTGGTGGAAAACACAGATACGCAGTATTTT. Translated, this is CASSLVENTDTQYF.